This T cell receptor beta chain was sequenced in a study of T cell responses to AZD1222 COVID-19 vaccine. Study overall: Doses given second, at about 4 or about 12 weeks, were pooled. Overall study findings and caveats: The study found Spike-specific TCR breadth and depth rose after two AZD1222 doses.

The assay was immunoSEQ multiplex PCR, and TCRdb's table has in-frame clones only and misses some. There are 160,000 or so clones in the sample; around 93% occur only once, and about 4.5% lies in the top ten. Details on this clone: Its antigen remains unknown.

Losses at the gene ends were 4 bases for V and 6 bases for J; bases not matched to a gene: 3. This CDR3 has 13 amino acids. Germline V lookup: CDR1 KGHSH, CDR2 LQKENI. The gene calls are TRBV18 and TRBJ1-5, with TRBD1 matching over 7 bases. Sample: peripheral blood, taken on day 0 of AZD1222 vaccination. This TCR was recovered from an adult in good health. The CDR3 here is CASSQQGIQPQHF. The CDR3 bases are TGTGCCAGCTCACAACAGGGGATTCAGCCCCAGCATTTT.